The 25 T cell receptor beta chains presented below share a single source sample, sequenced in a study of T cells in Graves' hyperthyroidism and ophthalmopathy. It was RNA transcripts that yielded the amplified TCR beta CDR3 regions. Primed by the HTBI set, a first-round RT-PCR was run on the TCR CDR3. TCRdb re-called the multiplex PCR reads with MiXCR, one entry per CDR3 protein. The data hold some 620,000 distinct CDR3 sequences, with roughly 16% observed a single time. Sequenced material: blood. The source is a young woman with Graves' hyperthyroidism.

As concerns this clonotype: A much more abundant neighbour one base away suggests this may be a read error. The genes are TRBV7-8 and TRBJ2-2; 7 bases are shared with TRBD1. The CDR3 is made up of 15 amino acids. The germline V gene encodes CDR1 SGHVS and CDR2 FQNEAQ. CDR3 in amino acids: CASRQDRVWTGELLF. The CDR3 nucleotides read TGTGCCAGCAGGCAAGACAGGGTCTGGACCGGGGAGCTGCTTTTT. The full variable domain, its missing parts supplied by reference TRBV7-8 and TRBJ2-2, is GAGVSQSPRYKVAKRGQDVALRCDPISGHVSLFWYQQALGQGPEFLTYFQNEAQLDKSGLPSDRFFAERPEGSVSTLKIQRTQQEDSAVYLCASRQDRVWTGELLFGEGSRLTVL.

The chain recombines TRBV6-1 with TRBJ1-6; TRBD1 matches 9 bases. J was trimmed by 9 bases and V by 6 bases; bases with no gene match: 9. The CDR3 runs to 15 residues. Germline loops: CDR1 MNHNS, CDR2 SASEGT. The CDR3 sequence: CASRSRDRDGSPLHF. CDR3 nucleotide sequence: TGTGCCAGCAGGTCCCGGGACAGGGATGGTTCACCCCTCCACTTT.

The rearrangement joins TRBV12-5 to TRBJ1-1; D may be TRBD1 (5 bases). CDR3 length equals 13 residues. Germline V gives CDR1 LGHNT, CDR2 FRNRAP. With 5 bases removed from V and 4 bases from J, the gap between germline ends came to 11 bases. CDR3 residues: CASGRSGLTEAFF. The CDR3 region has the DNA TGTGCTAGTGGTAGATCAGGGCTCACTGAAGCTTTCTTT.

This clonotype has only a few counts. A much larger clone differs by one base, so this may be a read error. The chain combines TRBV20-1 with TRBJ2-2, with 9 bases matching TRBD2. Per the germline V gene, CDR1 is DFQATT and CDR2 is SNEGSKA (reference sequence). The CDR3 totals 16 residues. The CDR3 sequence is CSARDLAGGNAGELFF. Here the CDR3 DNA reads TGCAGTGCTAGAGATCTGGCGGGAGGGAACGCCGGGGAGCTGTTTTTT.

V gene TRBV29-1 combines with J gene TRBJ2-1; D is ambiguous. V was clipped by 8 bases and J by 0 bases, with 8 bases between them. The V gene's germline CDR1 is SQVTM and CDR2 ANQGSEA. The CDR3 covers 12 residues. DNA of the CDR3: TGCAGCCTCTTATTCTCCTACAATGAGCAGTTCTTC. Its protein is CSLLFSYNEQFF.

This clonotype was detected ten times or more. The V and J genes are TRBV20-1 and TRBJ1-5, with TRBD1 as a possible D gene (6 bases). The ends were cut back, 3 bases at V and 5 bases at J, with 17 bases in the middle. This CDR3 spans 15 amino acids. CDR1 and CDR2 from the germline V gene are DFQATT and SNEGSKA (reference sequence). CDR3 DNA: TGCAGTGCTAGCGAAGAGGGGGATGTGGATCAGCCCCAGCATTTT. Translating gives CSASEEGDVDQPQHF.

This clonotype was detected ten times or more. This chain links TRBV11-2 with TRBJ2-6; D not resolved. Between the trimmed V and J ends, which lost 4 bases and 0 bases, there was a span of 4 bases. The germline gives CDR1 SGHAT, CDR2 FQNNGV. The CDR3 is 14 amino acids. Here the CDR3 reads CASSWSSGANVLTF. CDR3 bases: TGTGCCAGCAGCTGGAGCTCTGGGGCCAACGTCCTGACTTTC.

This clonotype was recorded a few times. CDR3 loop: CASLGQYYEQYF. Written as DNA, the CDR3 is TGTGCCAGTCTTGGACAGTACTACGAGCAGTACTTC. The gene calls are TRBV28 and TRBJ2-7, with D possibly matching TRBD1 (6 bases). CDR3 length: 12 amino acids. Trimming stripped 9 bases from V and 3 bases from J, with 12 bases between. Looked up from germline, CDR1 is MDHEN and CDR2 is SYDVKM.

About this clonotype: It may be a read error: a sequence one base away is much more abundant. This chain uses TRBV6-5 with TRBJ1-1, with D tentatively TRBD1 (5 bases). CDR1 is MNHEY and CDR2 is SVGAGI in the germline V gene. The CDR3 is made up of 16 amino acids. Trimming pared 4 bases from V and 2 bases from J, leaving 17 bases between. This CDR3 is CASSSPLRDYNTEAFF. The DNA for the CDR3 is TGTGCCAGCAGTTCGCCCCTAAGGGACTATAACACTGAAGCTTTCTTT.

This clonotype was seen only a few times. The chain recombines TRBV5-1 with TRBJ2-7; D is undetermined. CDR1 and CDR2 from the germline V gene are SGHRS and YFSETQ. This CDR3 contains 13 residues. V was shortened by 0 bases and J by 3 bases, with 7 bases between the two germline ends. CDR3 nucleotides: TGCGCCAGCAGCTTGGATGCCAACTACGAGCAGTACTTC. Translation: CASSLDANYEQYF.

This clonotype was recorded many times. This rearrangement joins TRBV18 to TRBJ1-1, with a weak D call TRBD1 (5 bases). The CDR3 extends over 14 amino acids. CDR1 KGHSH and CDR2 LQKENI come from the germline V gene. V was cut by 8 bases and J by 1 base, with 14 bases left in between. The CDR3 region is CASSPGLSNTEAFF. The DNA for the CDR3 is TGTGCCAGCAGCCCGGGACTCTCGAACACTGAAGCTTTCTTT.

This clonotype came up a few times. This sequence joins TRBV18 and TRBJ2-7; the D is unclear. The V gene lost 6 bases and the J gene lost 0 bases, with 9 bases spanning the gap. This CDR3 is 13 amino acids long. Germline assignment: CDR1 KGHSH and CDR2 LQKENI. The CDR3 sequence: CASSESTSYEQYF. In DNA, the CDR3 is TGTGCCAGCTCGGAGTCAACCTCCTACGAGCAGTACTTC.

This clonotype appeared many times. This sequence joins TRBV15 and TRBJ2-3; D is unclear. Trimming cost V 0 bases and J 1 base, with 8 bases left between them. CDR3 length: 15 residues. CDR1 and CDR2 from the germline V gene are LNHNV and YYDKDF (reference sequence). CDR3 in amino acids: CATSREQRRTDTQYF. The CDR3 DNA is TGTGCCACCAGCAGAGAACAGAGACGCACAGATACGCAGTATTTT.

This clonotype was seen ten or more times. The chain recombines TRBV2 with TRBJ1-1; D unresolved. The CDR3 is 12 residues long. Deletions cut 6 bases from V and 6 bases from J, with 11 bases between. The germline CDR1 and CDR2 sequences are SNHLY and FYNNEI. Written as DNA, the CDR3 is TGTGCCAGCAGGGACCTAGGGTCTGAAGCTTTCTTT. This encodes CASRDLGSEAFF.

This clonotype was found many times. The V and J genes are TRBV7-9 and TRBJ2-3; TRBD1 matches 7 bases. The length of the CDR3 is 17 residues. V gave up 1 base and J gave up 1 base; unmatched junction bases: 8. Germline assignment: CDR1 SEHNR and CDR2 FQNEAQ (reference sequence). CDR3 DNA: TGTGCCAGCAGCTTAGGGTCTACAGGGGCCCGCACAGATACGCAGTATTTT. It encodes CASSLGSTGARTDTQYF.

Ten or more counts support this clonotype. The rearrangement links TRBV28 to TRBJ1-5, with 7 bases matching TRBD1. The CDR3 is made up of 14 amino acids. Trimming removed 7 bases from V and 5 bases from J; junction bases left unmatched: 8. Germline CDR1 and CDR2: MDHEN and SYDVKM. CDR3 DNA sequence: TGTGCCAGCACCCAGACAGGGTTATATCAGCCCCAGCATTTT. This sequence encodes CASTQTGLYQPQHF.

This chain connects TRBV29-1 to TRBJ1-2, with D perhaps TRBD1 (6 bases). CDR1 SQVTM and CDR2 ANQGSEA come from the germline V gene. V was cut by 0 bases and J by 7 bases, with 12 bases left in between. CDR3 length: 13 residues. The CDR3 region is CSVEDPQGSGYTF. In DNA form, the CDR3 reads TGCAGCGTTGAAGATCCACAGGGAAGTGGCTACACCTTC.

This clonotype was seen only a few times. V is TRBV7-9 and J is TRBJ2-1, with D perhaps matching TRBD1 (7 bases). CDR1 is SEHNR and CDR2 is FQNEAQ in the germline V gene (reference sequence). The CDR3 sequence is 16 residues long. With 5 bases removed from V and 9 bases from J, the gap between germline ends came to 23 bases. Here the CDR3 reads CASSPGGSFLNGEQFF. DNA of the CDR3: TGTGCCAGCAGCCCAGGGGGGAGTTTTCTAAACGGTGAGCAGTTCTTC.

This clonotype was detected many times. V gene TRBV6-1 combines with J gene TRBJ1-1, with D maybe TRBD1 (5 bases). This CDR3 is built from 14 residues. The germline gives CDR1 MNHNS, CDR2 SASEGT. The V end was cut by 8 bases, the J end by 1 base, with 14 bases between. CDR3 region: CASVPLGQNTEAFF. The CDR3 bases are TGTGCCAGCGTCCCCCTGGGGCAGAACACTGAAGCTTTCTTT.

This chain links TRBV5-6 with TRBJ2-7; the D gene is possibly TRBD1 (6 bases). Germline V lookup: CDR1 SGHDT, CDR2 YYEEEE. Deletions cut 4 bases from V and 3 bases from J, with 8 bases between. The CDR3 loop spans 12 amino acids. The CDR3 is CASSHRVYEQYF. CDR3 bases: TGTGCCAGCAGCCACAGGGTCTACGAGCAGTACTTC.

The chain uses TRBV2 and TRBJ2-1; TRBD1 matches 9 bases. CDR3 length: 15 residues. Per the germline V gene, CDR1 is SNHLY and CDR2 is FYNNEI. Unmatched junction bases numbered 10, after V lost 6 bases and J lost 7 bases. This CDR3 reads CASRPLPGQGNEQFF. The CDR3 nucleotides read TGTGCCAGCAGACCCCTTCCGGGACAGGGTAATGAGCAGTTCTTC.

The gene calls are TRBV7-3 and TRBJ1-2, with D possibly TRBD1 on 6 matching bases. Per germline, CDR1 SGHTA and CDR2 FQGTGA. The CDR3 runs 14 residues. The V gene lost 4 bases and the J gene lost 0 bases, with 9 bases spanning the gap. In DNA, the CDR3 is TGTGCCAGCAGCTCCACAGGGACTAACTATGGCTACACCTTC. This translates into CASSSTGTNYGYTF.

This clonotype showed up many times. The gene calls are TRBV5-1 and TRBJ2-5; D ambiguous. V was cut by 0 bases and J by 4 bases, with 10 bases left in between. The germline V gene encodes CDR1 SGHRS and CDR2 YFSETQ. The CDR3 totals 14 residues. CDR3 nucleotide sequence: TGCGCCAGCAGCTTGGCCCAGTCGGGAGAGACCCAGTACTTC. Encoded protein: CASSLAQSGETQYF.

Concerning this clonotype: A read error may be the cause here, since a much bigger clone is one base away. This sequence joins TRBV12-3 or TRBV12-4 and TRBJ2-7; D is ambiguous. Trimming shortened V by 3 bases and J by 7 bases, and 19 bases separated the two germline ends. This CDR3 is 15 amino acids long. CDR3 in amino acids: CASSFEVGYYNEQYF. In nucleotides, the CDR3 is TGTGCCAGCAGTTTCGAGGTGGGGTACTACAATGAGCAGTACTTC.

In this sample, this clonotype turned up many times. This chain connects TRBV27 to TRBJ2-1; 8 bases are a match to TRBD1. Trimming at V came to 4 bases and at J to 7 bases, leaving 9 bases not matched to a gene. Per germline, CDR1 MNHEY and CDR2 SMNVEV (reference sequence). This CDR3 region has 15 residues. The CDR3 spells CASSYGQGSKNEQFF. The CDR3 bases are TGTGCCAGCAGTTACGGACAGGGCAGTAAGAATGAGCAGTTCTTC.